This T cell receptor (beta chain) was recovered during a study of CD8 T cells in Susac syndrome. Reverse transcription of about 0.45 to 1 ug RNA was carried out with random hexamers. MiXCR, run by TCRdb on the immunoSEQ multiplex PCR reads, gives a single entry per CDR3 protein. The sample yields roughly 120,000 distinct CDR3 sequences, over 85% seen once. Germline loops: CDR1 LNHDA, CDR2 SQIVND (reference sequence). The V segment lost 11 bases and the J segment 4 bases; nucleotides outside the gene matches: 11. The CDR3 is 14 amino acids. The sample taken for sequencing was CD4+ T cells from PBMCs. V usage is TRBV19 and J usage is TRBJ1-2; 9 bases match TRBD1. The TCR was taken from a human donor in good health. CDR3 amino acids: CACSRDRASYGYTF. The CDR3 coding sequence is TGTGCCTGCTCCAGGGACAGGGCTTCCTATGGCTACACCTTC.